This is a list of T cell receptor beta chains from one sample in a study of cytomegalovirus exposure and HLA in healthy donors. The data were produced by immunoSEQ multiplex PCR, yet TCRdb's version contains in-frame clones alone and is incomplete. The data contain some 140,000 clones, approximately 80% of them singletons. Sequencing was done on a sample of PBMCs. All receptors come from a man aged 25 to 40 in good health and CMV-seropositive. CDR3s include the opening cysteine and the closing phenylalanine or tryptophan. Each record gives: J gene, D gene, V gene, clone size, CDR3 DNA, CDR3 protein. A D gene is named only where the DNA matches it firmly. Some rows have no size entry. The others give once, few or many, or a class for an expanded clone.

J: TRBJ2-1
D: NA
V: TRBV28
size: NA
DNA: TGTGCCAGCAGTCAGGGATACTACAATGAGCAGTTCTTC
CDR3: CASSQGYYNEQFF

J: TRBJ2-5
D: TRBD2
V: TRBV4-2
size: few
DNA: TGTGCCAGCAGCCCGTCCGAGGGGAGGGTCGAGACCCAGTACTTC
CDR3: CASSPSEGRVETQYF

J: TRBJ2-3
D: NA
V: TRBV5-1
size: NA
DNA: TGCGCCAGCAGCTTGTTACAGGGATTTGATACGCAGTATTTT
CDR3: CASSLLQGFDTQYF

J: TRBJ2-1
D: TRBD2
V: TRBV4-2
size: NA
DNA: TGTGCCAGCAGCCCATCAGCGGGAGGGCCGGGGAATGAGCAGTTCTTC
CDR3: CASSPSAGGPGNEQFF

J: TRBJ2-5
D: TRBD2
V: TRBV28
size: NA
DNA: TGTGCCAGCAAGGCGGGAGTCGTAGAGACCCAGTACTTC
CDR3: CASKAGVVETQYF

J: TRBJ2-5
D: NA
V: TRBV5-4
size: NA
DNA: TGTGCCAGCAGCTCCCCGGGTAGCCTTAGGGGAGAGACCCAGTACTTC
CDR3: CASSSPGSLRGETQYF

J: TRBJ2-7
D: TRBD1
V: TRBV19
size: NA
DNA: TGTGCCAGTAGTCAGAAACAGGGGTTCCCCTCCTACGAGCAGTACTTC
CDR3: CASSQKQGFPSYEQYF

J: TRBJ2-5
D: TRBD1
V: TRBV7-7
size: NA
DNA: TGTGCTAGCAGCTTGCTCCCAGGGACAGGGGTTGCTCAAGAGACCCAGTACTTC
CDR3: CASSLLPGTGVAQETQYF

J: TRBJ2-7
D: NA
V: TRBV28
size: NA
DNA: TGTGCCAGCAACAGGGGAGGATACGAGCAGTACTTC
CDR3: CASNRGGYEQYF

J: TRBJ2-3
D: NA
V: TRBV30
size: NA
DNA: TGTGCCTGGAGTCCCGAGGCTAGCACAGATACGCAGTATTTT
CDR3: CAWSPEASTDTQYF

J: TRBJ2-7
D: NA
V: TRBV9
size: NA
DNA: TGTGCCAGCAGCGTATTTCCGGGATTCTACGAGCAGTACTTC
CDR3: CASSVFPGFYEQYF

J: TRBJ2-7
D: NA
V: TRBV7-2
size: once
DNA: TGTGCCAGCAGCTTATCGGTTCCAGGGATAAGCTCCTACGAGCAGTACTTC
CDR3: CASSLSVPGISSYEQYF

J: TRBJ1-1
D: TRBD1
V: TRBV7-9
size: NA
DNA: TGTGCCAGCAGCGAACAGGGGAGGTTGTTCTTT
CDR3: CASSEQGRLFF

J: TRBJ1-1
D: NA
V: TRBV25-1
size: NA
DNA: TGTGCCAGCAGTGGTGGGGAGTACTCAAGCGGCGCTGAAGCTTTCTTT
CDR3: CASSGGEYSSGAEAFF

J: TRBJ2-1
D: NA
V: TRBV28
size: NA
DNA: TGTGCCAGCAGTTTTGATCAGCGCACTTCCTACAATGAGCAGTTCTTC
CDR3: CASSFDQRTSYNEQFF

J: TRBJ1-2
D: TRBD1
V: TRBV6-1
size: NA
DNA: TGTGCCAGCAGTGAAGCTTTAGGGACAGGGGGCAGCTACACCTTC
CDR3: CASSEALGTGGSYTF

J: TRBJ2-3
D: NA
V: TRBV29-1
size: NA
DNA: TGCAGCGTTGAAGTGCAGGGGCCAGATACGCAGTATTTT
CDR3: CSVEVQGPDTQYF

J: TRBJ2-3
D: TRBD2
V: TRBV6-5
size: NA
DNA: TGTGCCAGCAGTTACTCAGGTAGCGGGACCCCAGATACGCAGTATTTT
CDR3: CASSYSGSGTPDTQYF

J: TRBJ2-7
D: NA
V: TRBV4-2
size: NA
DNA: TGTGCCAGCAGCCAAAGAGGGCAGTCCTACGAGCAGTACTTC
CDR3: CASSQRGQSYEQYF

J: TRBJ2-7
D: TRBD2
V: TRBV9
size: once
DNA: TGTGCCAGCAGCCCGAGGGGAGGGTACGAGCAGTACTTC
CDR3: CASSPRGGYEQYF

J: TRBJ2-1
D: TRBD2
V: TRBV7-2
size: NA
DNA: TGTGCCAGCAGCCCACCGGGACTAGCGGGTTACAATGAGCAGTTCTTC
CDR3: CASSPPGLAGYNEQFF

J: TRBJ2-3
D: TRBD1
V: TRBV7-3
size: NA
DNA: TGTGCCAGCAGCCGTCGGGACAGGGGCACAGATACGCAGTATTTT
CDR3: CASSRRDRGTDTQYF

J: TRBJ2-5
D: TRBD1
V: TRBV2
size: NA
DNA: TGTGCCAGCCACCCAGACAGGGAAGAGACCCAGTACTTC
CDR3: CASHPDREETQYF

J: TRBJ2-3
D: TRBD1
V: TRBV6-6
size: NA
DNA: TGTGCCAGCAGAAACGGACAGGGGGGCACAGATACGCAGTATTTT
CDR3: CASRNGQGGTDTQYF

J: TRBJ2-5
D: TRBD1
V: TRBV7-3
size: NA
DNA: TGTGCCAGCAGCTTAACGGGACAGGGGGGGAAAGAGACCCAGTACTTC
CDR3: CASSLTGQGGKETQYF

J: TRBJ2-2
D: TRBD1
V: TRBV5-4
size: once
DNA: TGTGCCAGCAGCTTGGGACAGGGTACCGGGGAGCTGTTTTTT
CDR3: CASSLGQGTGELFF

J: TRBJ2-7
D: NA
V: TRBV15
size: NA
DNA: TGTGCCACCAGCAAAGACCAGAGGGGGAGCGCCTACGAGCAGTACTTC
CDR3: CATSKDQRGSAYEQYF

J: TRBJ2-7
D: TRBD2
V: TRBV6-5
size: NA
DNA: TGTGCCAGCAGTTACGCCGGGACTAGGAGCGAGCAGTACTTC
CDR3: CASSYAGTRSEQYF

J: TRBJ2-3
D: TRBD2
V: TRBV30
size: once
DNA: TGTGCCTGGAGTGTACCGGCTAGCGGGAGAACAGATACGCAGTATTTT
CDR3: CAWSVPASGRTDTQYF

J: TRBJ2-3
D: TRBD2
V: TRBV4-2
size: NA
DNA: TGTGCCAGCAGCCCCCACCCTAGCGGGGTGGGCACAGATACGCAGTATTTT
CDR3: CASSPHPSGVGTDTQYF

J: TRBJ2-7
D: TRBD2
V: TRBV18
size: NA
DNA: TGTGCCAGCTCACGAATTCCGACTAGCGGTTCCTACGAGCAGTACTTC
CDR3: CASSRIPTSGSYEQYF

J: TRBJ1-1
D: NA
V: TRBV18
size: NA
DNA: TGTGCCAGCTCACCAGTCCAAAACACTGAAGCTTTCTTT
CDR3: CASSPVQNTEAFF

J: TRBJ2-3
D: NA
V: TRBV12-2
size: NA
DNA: TGTGCAAGTCGCCCCCACCAAGACTGGAGGGCAGATACGCAGTATTTT
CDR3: CASRPHQDWRADTQYF

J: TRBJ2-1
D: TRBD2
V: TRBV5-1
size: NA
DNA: TGCGCCAGCCTCTCGGGACTAGGCTCCTACAATGAGCAGTTCTTC
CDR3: CASLSGLGSYNEQFF

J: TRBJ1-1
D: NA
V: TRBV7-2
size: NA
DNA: TGTGCCAGCAGCTTAGTTATAGATGAAGCTTTCTTT
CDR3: CASSLVIDEAFF

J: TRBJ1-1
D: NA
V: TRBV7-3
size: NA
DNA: TGTGCCAGCAGCCCGCAGGGGAACACTGAAGCTTTCTTT
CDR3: CASSPQGNTEAFF

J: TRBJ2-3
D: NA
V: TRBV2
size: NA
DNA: TGTGCCAGCAGTGATCTTGGGCAGGGGGGAACAGATACGCAGTATTTT
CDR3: CASSDLGQGGTDTQYF

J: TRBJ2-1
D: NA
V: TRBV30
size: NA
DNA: TGTGCCTGTCCGGCACCGGGGGGCGCGGACAATGAGCAGTTCTTC
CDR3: CACPAPGGADNEQFF

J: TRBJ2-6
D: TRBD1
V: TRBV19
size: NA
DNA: TGTGCCAGTAGTATAGAGGGGACAGGGCTTTTCGTCTCTGGGGCCAACGTCCTGACTTTC
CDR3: CASSIEGTGLFVSGANVLTF

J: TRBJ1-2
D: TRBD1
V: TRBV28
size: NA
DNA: TGTGCCAGCAGTTTGACCCAGACAGGGTGTGGCTACACCTTC
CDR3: CASSLTQTGCGYTF

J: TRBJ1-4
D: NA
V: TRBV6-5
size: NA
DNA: TGTGCCAGCAGGGCGGACAGCTGGTCTGAAAAACTGTTTTTT
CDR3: CASRADSWSEKLFF

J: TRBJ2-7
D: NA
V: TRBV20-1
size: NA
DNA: TGCAGTGCTAACACAGACTACGAGCAGTACTTC
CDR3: CSANTDYEQYF

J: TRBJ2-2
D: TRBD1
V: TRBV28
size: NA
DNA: TGTGCCAGCAGTAAAACCGGGACAGGGAGTCCCGGGGAGCTGTTTTTT
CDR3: CASSKTGTGSPGELFF

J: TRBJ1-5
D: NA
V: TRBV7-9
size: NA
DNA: TGTTCCAGCAGCTTAGGGGAGCGGCCCCAGCATTTT
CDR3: CSSSLGERPQHF

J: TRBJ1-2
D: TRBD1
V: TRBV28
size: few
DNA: TGTGCCAGCAGCCTGGACAGGGGATGGGGCTACACCTTC
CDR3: CASSLDRGWGYTF